The T cell receptor (beta chain) under discussion was sequenced for a study of cytomegalovirus exposure and HLA in healthy donors. This CDR3 region has 11 residues. Trimming took off 5 bases at V and 2 bases at J, with 6 bases between the two ends. Germline CDR1 and CDR2: SQVTM and ANQGSEA. Primers: 60 Vbeta forward and 13 Jbeta reverse. Some clones are missing from TCRdb's copy, which holds only in-frame ones; the method was immunoSEQ multiplex PCR. Here the sample spans roughly 100,000 clones, 60% to 80% being singletons. The sequence came from a woman aged 40 to 50 in good health and CMV-seropositive. The sample comprised PBMCs. The rearrangement uses TRBV29-1 and TRBJ1-2; D is uncertain. CDR3 nucleotides: TGCAGCGTTTACGGGAACTATGGCTACACCTTC. This codes for CSVYGNYGYTF.